A selection of T cell receptor beta chains follows, all from one sample in a study of PD-L1 blockade in urothelial cancer. Sequencing used immunoSEQ multiplex PCR; TCRdb keeps in-frame clones, though not all of them. The sample consists of 55,000 to 70,000 clones, over 75% of them appearing once. Sequenced material: PBMCs, taken around atezolizumab (anti-PD-L1) treatment. All receptors come from a man between 65 and 80 years old with urothelial cancer. CDR3s include the opening cysteine and the closing phenylalanine or tryptophan. Each record gives: V gene, D gene, J gene, clone size, CDR3 DNA, CDR3 protein. A D gene is named only where the DNA matches it firmly. Rows may omit the clone size; those that give it use once, few, many or a size class.

V: TRBV6-1
D: -
J: TRBJ1-1
size: -
DNA: TGTGCCAGCAGTGAAGCGCAGGGCAGCACTGAAGCTTTCTTT
CDR3: CASSEAQGSTEAFF

V: TRBV15
D: TRBD1
J: TRBJ2-3
size: -
DNA: TGTGCCACCAGCAGAGATAGGGGGACAGGCTGGGAGTATTTT
CDR3: CATSRDRGTGWEYF

V: TRBV5-1
D: TRBD2
J: TRBJ2-3
size: -
DNA: TGCGCCAGCAGTCGTAGCGGGCCTAGCACAGATACGCAGTATTTT
CDR3: CASSRSGPSTDTQYF

V: TRBV18
D: -
J: TRBJ1-4
size: -
DNA: TGTGCCAGCTCACAGGGGCGAGATGAAAAACTGTTTTTT
CDR3: CASSQGRDEKLFF

V: TRBV7-3
D: -
J: TRBJ1-1
size: -
DNA: TGTGCCAGCAGCCCTAGTGGTGCGGACACTGAAGCTTTCTTT
CDR3: CASSPSGADTEAFF

V: TRBV28
D: -
J: TRBJ1-2
size: -
DNA: TGTGCCAGCAGTTCCCCGCGGACTGCCTCTAACTATGGCTACACCTTC
CDR3: CASSSPRTASNYGYTF

V: TRBV11-2
D: TRBD1
J: TRBJ1-3
size: once
DNA: TGTGCCAGCAGCCCGGACAGGGCAAGCTCTGGAAACACCATATATTTT
CDR3: CASSPDRASSGNTIYF

V: TRBV4-1
D: TRBD2
J: TRBJ2-7
size: -
DNA: TGCGCCAGCAGCCAGGATTCTAGCGGGAGGTACGAGCAGTACTTC
CDR3: CASSQDSSGRYEQYF

V: TRBV4-1
D: TRBD1
J: TRBJ1-2
size: -
DNA: TGCGCCAGCAGCCAAGACCCGGGACAGAACCTCTATGGCTACACCTTC
CDR3: CASSQDPGQNLYGYTF

V: TRBV6-6
D: TRBD2
J: TRBJ2-1
size: -
DNA: TGTGCCAGCAGTTACTCGAGGGCTAGCGGGTACAATGAGCAGTTCTTC
CDR3: CASSYSRASGYNEQFF

V: TRBV7-9
D: -
J: TRBJ1-2
size: -
DNA: TGTGCCAGCAGCTCGATCCGGACAGCCACCTATGGCTACACCTTC
CDR3: CASSSIRTATYGYTF

V: TRBV6-6
D: TRBD1
J: TRBJ2-7
size: -
DNA: TGTGCCAGCAGCTACGCCGACAGGGCCGCCGAGCAGTACTTC
CDR3: CASSYADRAAEQYF

V: TRBV7-3
D: TRBD1
J: TRBJ2-1
size: few
DNA: TGTGCCAGCAGCGCAGACAGGGGCAGCTACAATGAGCAGTTCTTC
CDR3: CASSADRGSYNEQFF

V: TRBV2
D: -
J: TRBJ2-7
size: once
DNA: TGTGCCAGCAGTGTTGCAGCCTACGAGCAGTACTTC
CDR3: CASSVAAYEQYF

V: TRBV7-2
D: TRBD2
J: TRBJ2-2
size: -
DNA: TGTGCCAGCAGCTTAGGACCAACTAGCGGGCTGGACACCGGGGAGCTGTTTTTT
CDR3: CASSLGPTSGLDTGELFF

V: TRBV5-1
D: TRBD2
J: TRBJ2-3
size: -
DNA: TGCGCCAGCAGCCTGGGACTAGCGGGAGTTGATACGCAGTATTTT
CDR3: CASSLGLAGVDTQYF

V: TRBV11-2
D: -
J: TRBJ1-2
size: -
DNA: TGTGCCAGCAGCTTAGGGGGCCTCCCGGGAGTCGGCGGCTACACCTTC
CDR3: CASSLGGLPGVGGYTF

V: TRBV5-6
D: TRBD1
J: TRBJ1-1
size: -
DNA: TGTGCCAGCAGTAAGGACAGGGGGATTTCGGACACTGAAGCTTTCTTT
CDR3: CASSKDRGISDTEAFF

V: TRBV18
D: -
J: TRBJ1-1
size: -
DNA: TGTGCCAGCTCGATCAGCGCAGAGTTGGACACTGAAGCTTTCTTT
CDR3: CASSISAELDTEAFF

V: TRBV27
D: -
J: TRBJ1-2
size: -
DNA: TGTGCCAGCAGTTTACCGGGACTGGGCTACACCTTC
CDR3: CASSLPGLGYTF

V: TRBV4-1
D: -
J: TRBJ1-1
size: few
DNA: TGCGCCAGCAGCCCTCCGACAGGCGCCCTCACTGAAGCTTTCTTT
CDR3: CASSPPTGALTEAFF

V: TRBV7-6
D: -
J: TRBJ2-6
size: -
DNA: TGTGCCAGCAGCTTGGGACAACCCTCTGGGGCCAACGTCCTGACTTTC
CDR3: CASSLGQPSGANVLTF

V: TRBV2
D: TRBD1
J: TRBJ2-5
size: once
DNA: TGTGCCAGCAGTGGGGGACAGCCTCAAGAGACCCAGTACTTC
CDR3: CASSGGQPQETQYF

V: TRBV11-2
D: TRBD2
J: TRBJ2-1
size: few
DNA: TGTGCCAGCAGCCCCGGACTAGAGGGCAATGAGCAGTTCTTC
CDR3: CASSPGLEGNEQFF

V: TRBV7-6
D: TRBD1
J: TRBJ1-4
size: -
DNA: TGTGCCAGCAGCCCAATCGGACAGGCAACTAATGAAAAACTGTTTTTT
CDR3: CASSPIGQATNEKLFF

V: TRBV5-1
D: TRBD2
J: TRBJ2-5
size: -
DNA: TGCGCCAGCAGCCCAAGCGGGGTCTCCCAAGAGACCCAGTACTTC
CDR3: CASSPSGVSQETQYF

V: TRBV10-3
D: -
J: TRBJ2-5
size: -
DNA: TGTGCCATCACCTCTAGCGAACGGGAGACCCAGTACTTC
CDR3: CAITSSERETQYF

V: TRBV25-1
D: TRBD2
J: TRBJ2-5
size: -
DNA: TGTGCCAGCAGTGAACGACTAGCGCGAGAGACCCAGTACTTC
CDR3: CASSERLARETQYF

V: TRBV5-4
D: -
J: TRBJ2-6
size: -
DNA: TGTGCCAGCAGAGACAGGAAGGATGGGGCCAACGTCCTGACTTTC
CDR3: CASRDRKDGANVLTF

V: TRBV10-2
D: -
J: TRBJ1-5
size: -
DNA: TGCGCCAGCAGTGCAGGCCCATTCAATCAGCCCCAGCATTTT
CDR3: CASSAGPFNQPQHF

V: TRBV28
D: TRBD1
J: TRBJ1-4
size: -
DNA: TGTGCCAGCAGCCGACCGACAGGGGGGAATGAAAAACTGTTTTTT
CDR3: CASSRPTGGNEKLFF

V: TRBV2
D: -
J: TRBJ1-1
size: -
DNA: TGTGCCAGCAGTCGCAACCTCCACGGTGAAGCTTTCTTT
CDR3: CASSRNLHGEAFF

V: TRBV5-6
D: TRBD1
J: TRBJ2-6
size: -
DNA: TGTGCCAGCAGCTCCCTCAGGGGGCGGGATGGTGCCAACGTCCTGACTTTC
CDR3: CASSSLRGRDGANVLTF

V: TRBV2
D: -
J: TRBJ2-1
size: -
DNA: TGTGCCAGCAGTGAACTAGCGTATGAGCAGTTCTTC
CDR3: CASSELAYEQFF

V: TRBV14
D: TRBD1
J: TRBJ2-5
size: -
DNA: TGTGCCAGCAGCCAAGGTTTAGCGTGGGACAGGGGAGAGACCCAGTACTTC
CDR3: CASSQGLAWDRGETQYF

V: TRBV7-8
D: TRBD2
J: TRBJ2-3
size: few
DNA: TGTGCCAGCAGCTTAGCGGGAGGGCCAGGAGGCACAGATACGCAGTATTTT
CDR3: CASSLAGGPGGTDTQYF

V: TRBV10-2
D: -
J: TRBJ1-1
size: -
DNA: TGCGCCAGCAGTGTTGAGGGTGAGGGCACTGAAGCTTTCTTT
CDR3: CASSVEGEGTEAFF

V: TRBV10-2
D: TRBD2
J: TRBJ2-1
size: -
DNA: TGCGCCAGCAGGGTAGCGGGAGGGGGGGGGAATGAGCAGTTCTTC
CDR3: CASRVAGGGGNEQFF

V: TRBV6-6
D: -
J: TRBJ2-3
size: -
DNA: TGTGCCAGCAGTCTTCAGGGGGACGGGGGTACGCAGTATTTT
CDR3: CASSLQGDGGTQYF

V: TRBV7-8
D: -
J: TRBJ2-7
size: -
DNA: TGTGCCAGCAGCCGCCGGAGAGCGTCGGGTGGGGAGCAGTACTTC
CDR3: CASSRRRASGGEQYF

V: TRBV15
D: TRBD1
J: TRBJ1-6
size: -
DNA: TGTGCCACCAGTCCCTTGACAGGGCCAAATTCACCCCTCCACTTT
CDR3: CATSPLTGPNSPLHF

V: TRBV6-6
D: TRBD1
J: TRBJ2-1
size: few
DNA: TGTGCCAGCAGTCCGGGGACAGGGAATTACAATGAGCAGTTCTTC
CDR3: CASSPGTGNYNEQFF

V: TRBV30
D: TRBD2
J: TRBJ2-2
size: -
DNA: TGTGCCTGGAGCCTGGGACTAGCAACCACCGGGGAGCTGTTTTTT
CDR3: CAWSLGLATTGELFF

V: TRBV5-1
D: -
J: TRBJ2-1
size: -
DNA: TGCGCCAGCAGCCCTCAGCCGGGACTCGGTGAGCAGTTCTTC
CDR3: CASSPQPGLGEQFF

V: TRBV11-2
D: -
J: TRBJ2-2
size: -
DNA: TGTGCCAGCAGCCCCCTGGCGGTGAACACCGGGGAGCTGTTTTTT
CDR3: CASSPLAVNTGELFF

V: TRBV28
D: TRBD2
J: TRBJ2-1
size: -
DNA: TGTGCCAGCAATTCGGGACTATATGAGCAGTTCTTC
CDR3: CASNSGLYEQFF

V: TRBV12-5
D: TRBD1
J: TRBJ2-5
size: once
DNA: TGTGCTAGTGGTTTGGGGGACAGGGGAGAGACCCAGTACTTC
CDR3: CASGLGDRGETQYF

V: TRBV19
D: -
J: TRBJ1-2
size: -
DNA: TGTGCCAGTACCTCGACAGCATTCGAATTGTATGGCTACACCTTC
CDR3: CASTSTAFELYGYTF

V: TRBV27
D: -
J: TRBJ2-5
size: -
DNA: TGTGCCAGCAGTTTGAGCGGTCCCCGGGGAGGCCAGTACTTC
CDR3: CASSLSGPRGGQYF

V: TRBV7-2
D: TRBD1
J: TRBJ2-1
size: -
DNA: TGTGCCAGCAGCTCAAGCAGGGGGTCGTACAATGAGCAGTTCTTC
CDR3: CASSSSRGSYNEQFF

V: TRBV6-6
D: -
J: TRBJ1-1
size: -
DNA: TGTGCCAGCCAGAGAGGGAACACTGAAGCTTTCTTT
CDR3: CASQRGNTEAFF